This T cell receptor (beta chain) stems from a study of blood T cell repertoires in COVID-19. The data were produced by immunoSEQ multiplex PCR, yet TCRdb's version contains in-frame clones alone and is incomplete. Found here are about 200,000 clones, over 70% of them singletons; the top ten hold less than 7%. This receptor was obtained from a woman in her seventies with acute or convalescent COVID-19. Sequencing was carried out using peripheral blood.

DNA for the CDR3: TGTGCCAGCAGTGGACTAGCGGGAGGCCGGGGGAATGAGCAGTTCTTC. This gives the protein CASSGLAGGRGNEQFF. This sequence joins TRBV6-1 and TRBJ2-1, with 13 bases matching TRBD2. Germline CDR1 and CDR2: MNHNS and SASEGT. Trimming removed 4 bases from V and 7 bases from J; junction bases left unmatched: 7. The CDR3 loop spans 16 amino acids.